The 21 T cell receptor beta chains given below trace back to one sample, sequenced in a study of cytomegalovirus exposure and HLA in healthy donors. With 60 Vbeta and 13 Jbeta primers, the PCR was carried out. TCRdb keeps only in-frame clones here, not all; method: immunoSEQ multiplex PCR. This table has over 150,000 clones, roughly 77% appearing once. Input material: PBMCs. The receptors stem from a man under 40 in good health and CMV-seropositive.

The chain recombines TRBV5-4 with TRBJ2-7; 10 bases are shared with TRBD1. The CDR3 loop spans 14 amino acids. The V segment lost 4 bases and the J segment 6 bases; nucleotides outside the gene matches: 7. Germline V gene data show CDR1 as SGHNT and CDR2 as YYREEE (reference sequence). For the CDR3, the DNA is TGTGCCAGCAGCGCTGACAGGGGGCTAAGCGAGCAGTACTTC. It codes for CASSADRGLSEQYF. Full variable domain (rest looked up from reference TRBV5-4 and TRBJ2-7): ETGVTQSPTHLIKTRGQQVTLRCSSQSGHNTVSWYQQALGQGPQFIFQYYREEENGRGNFPPRFSGLQFPNYSSELNVNALELDDSALYLCASSADRGLSEQYFGPGTRLTVT.

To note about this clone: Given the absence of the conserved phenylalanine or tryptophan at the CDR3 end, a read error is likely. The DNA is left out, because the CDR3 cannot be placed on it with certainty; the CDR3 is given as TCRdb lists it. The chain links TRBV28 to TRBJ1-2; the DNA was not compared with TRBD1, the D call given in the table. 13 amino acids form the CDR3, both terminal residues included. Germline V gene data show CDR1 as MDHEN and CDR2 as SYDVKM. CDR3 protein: CASSLGTGRTYDL.

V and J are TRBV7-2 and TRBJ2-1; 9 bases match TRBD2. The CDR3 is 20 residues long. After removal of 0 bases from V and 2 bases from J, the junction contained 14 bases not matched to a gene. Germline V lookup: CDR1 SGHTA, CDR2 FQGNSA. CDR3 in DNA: TGTGCCAGCAGCTTAGCACATAGGCGGGAGGGGGCTAGGACCTACAATGAGCAGTTCTTC. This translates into CASSLAHRREGARTYNEQFF.

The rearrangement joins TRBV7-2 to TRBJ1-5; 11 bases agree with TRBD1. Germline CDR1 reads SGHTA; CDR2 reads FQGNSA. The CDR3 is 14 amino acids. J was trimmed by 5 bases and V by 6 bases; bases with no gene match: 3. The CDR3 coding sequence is TGTGCCAGCAGTTGGACAGGGGGCGATCAGCCCCAGCATTTT. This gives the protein CASSWTGGDQPQHF.

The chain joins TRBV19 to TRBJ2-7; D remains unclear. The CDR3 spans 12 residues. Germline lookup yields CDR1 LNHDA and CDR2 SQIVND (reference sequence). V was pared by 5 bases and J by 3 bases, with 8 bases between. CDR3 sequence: CASSPPGYEQYF. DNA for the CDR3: TGTGCCAGTAGTCCCCCGGGCTACGAGCAGTACTTC.

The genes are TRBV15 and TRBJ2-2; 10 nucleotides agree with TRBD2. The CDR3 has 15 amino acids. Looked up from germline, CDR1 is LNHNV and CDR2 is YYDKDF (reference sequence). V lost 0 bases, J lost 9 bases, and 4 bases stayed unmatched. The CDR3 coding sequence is TGTGCCACCAGCAGAGATCTAGCGGGAGAACGGGAGCTGTTTTTT. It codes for CATSRDLAGERELFF.

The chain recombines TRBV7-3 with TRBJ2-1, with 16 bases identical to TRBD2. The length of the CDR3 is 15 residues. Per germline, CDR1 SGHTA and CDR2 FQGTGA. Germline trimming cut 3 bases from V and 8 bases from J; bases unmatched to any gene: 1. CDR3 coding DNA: TGTGCCAGCAGCTTGGGACTAGCGGGGGGGGATGAGCAGTTCTTC. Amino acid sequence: CASSLGLAGGDEQFF.

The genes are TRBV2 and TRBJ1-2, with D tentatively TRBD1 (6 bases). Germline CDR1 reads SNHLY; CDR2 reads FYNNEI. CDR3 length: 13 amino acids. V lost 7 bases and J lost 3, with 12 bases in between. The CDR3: CASIPGVDYGYTF. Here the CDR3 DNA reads TGTGCCAGCATTCCAGGGGTTGACTATGGCTACACCTTC.

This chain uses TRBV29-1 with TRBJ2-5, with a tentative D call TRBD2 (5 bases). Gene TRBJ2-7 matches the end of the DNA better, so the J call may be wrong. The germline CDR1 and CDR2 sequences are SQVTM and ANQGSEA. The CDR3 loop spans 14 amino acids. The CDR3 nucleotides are TGCAGCGTTGCGGAGGAACTCGGGTCCTACGAGCAGTACTTC. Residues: CSVAEELGSYEQYF.

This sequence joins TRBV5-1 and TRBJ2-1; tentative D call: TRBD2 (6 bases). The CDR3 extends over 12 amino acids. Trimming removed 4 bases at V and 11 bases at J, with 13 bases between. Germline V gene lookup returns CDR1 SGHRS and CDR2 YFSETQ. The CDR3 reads CASSPGLPKQFF. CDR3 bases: TGCGCCAGCAGCCCGGGACTGCCCAAGCAGTTCTTC.

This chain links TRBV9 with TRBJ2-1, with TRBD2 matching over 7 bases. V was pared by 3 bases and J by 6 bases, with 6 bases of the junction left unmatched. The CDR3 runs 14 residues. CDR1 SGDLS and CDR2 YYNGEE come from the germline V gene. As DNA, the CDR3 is TGTGCCAGCAGCGGGGATATAGCGGGCAATGAGCAGTTCTTC. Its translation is CASSGDIAGNEQFF.

The CDR3 nucleotides read TGCGTCTCGAGGGGGGGGGACACTGAAGCTTTCTTT. It is translated as CVSRGGDTEAFF. The rearrangement links TRBV29-1 to TRBJ1-1, with a weak D call TRBD1 (6 bases). Germline values: CDR1 SQVTM, CDR2 ANQGSEA. The CDR3 has 12 amino acids.

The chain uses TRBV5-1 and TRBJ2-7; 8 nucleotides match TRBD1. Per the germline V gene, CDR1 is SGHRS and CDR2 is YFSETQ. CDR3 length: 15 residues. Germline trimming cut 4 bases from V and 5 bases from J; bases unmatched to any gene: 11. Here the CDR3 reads CASSVTGVPQDEQYF. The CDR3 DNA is TGCGCCAGCAGCGTGACAGGGGTACCTCAGGACGAGCAGTACTTC.

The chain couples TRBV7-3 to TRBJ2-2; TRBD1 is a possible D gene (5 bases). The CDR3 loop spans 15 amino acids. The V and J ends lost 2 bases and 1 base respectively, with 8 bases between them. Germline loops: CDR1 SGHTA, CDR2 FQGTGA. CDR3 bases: TGTGCCAGCAGCTTAGGGCAGGGGAACACCGGGGAGCTGTTTTTT. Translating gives CASSLGQGNTGELFF.

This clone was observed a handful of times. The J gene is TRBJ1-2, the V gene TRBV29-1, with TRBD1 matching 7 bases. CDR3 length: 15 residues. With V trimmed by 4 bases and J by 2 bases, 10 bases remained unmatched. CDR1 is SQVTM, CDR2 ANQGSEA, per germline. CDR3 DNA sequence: TGCAGCGTTGCAAGGGACAGCTCCGTAAACTATGGCTACACCTTC. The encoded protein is CSVARDSSVNYGYTF.

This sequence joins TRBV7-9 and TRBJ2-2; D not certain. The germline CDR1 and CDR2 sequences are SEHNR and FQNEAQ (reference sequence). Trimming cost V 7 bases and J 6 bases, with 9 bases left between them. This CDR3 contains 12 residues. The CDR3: CASTRLPGELFF. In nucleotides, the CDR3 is TGTGCCAGCACCCGTCTACCCGGGGAGCTGTTTTTT.

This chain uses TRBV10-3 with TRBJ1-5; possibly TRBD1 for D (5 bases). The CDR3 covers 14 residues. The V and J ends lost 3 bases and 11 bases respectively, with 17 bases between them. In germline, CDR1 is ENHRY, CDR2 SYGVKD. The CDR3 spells CAISDGQGKGTQHF. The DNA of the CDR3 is TGTGCCATCAGTGACGGGCAGGGCAAAGGGACCCAGCATTTT.

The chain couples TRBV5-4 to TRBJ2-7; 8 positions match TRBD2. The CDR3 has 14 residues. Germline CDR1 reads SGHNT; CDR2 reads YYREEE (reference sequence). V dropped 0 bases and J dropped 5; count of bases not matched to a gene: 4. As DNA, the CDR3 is TGTGCCAGCAGCTTGGCGGGGGGGAAAAACGAGCAGTACTTC. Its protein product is CASSLAGGKNEQYF.

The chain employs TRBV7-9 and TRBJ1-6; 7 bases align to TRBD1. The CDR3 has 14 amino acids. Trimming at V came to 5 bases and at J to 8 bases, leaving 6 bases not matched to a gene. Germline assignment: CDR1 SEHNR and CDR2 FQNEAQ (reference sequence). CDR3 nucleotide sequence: TGTGCCAGCAGCACGACAGGGTCGTATTCACCCCTCCACTTT. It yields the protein CASSTTGSYSPLHF.

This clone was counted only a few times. The CDR3 DNA reads TGCGCCAGCAGCCGAACTACAGGGGCCTATGGCTACACCTTC. Its protein product is CASSRTTGAYGYTF. This chain connects TRBV5-1 to TRBJ1-2; TRBD1 matches at 7 bases. Germline V gives CDR1 SGHRS, CDR2 YFSETQ. The CDR3 loop spans 14 amino acids. The J segment lost 4 bases and the V segment lost 4 bases, leaving 7 bases of the junction unmatched.

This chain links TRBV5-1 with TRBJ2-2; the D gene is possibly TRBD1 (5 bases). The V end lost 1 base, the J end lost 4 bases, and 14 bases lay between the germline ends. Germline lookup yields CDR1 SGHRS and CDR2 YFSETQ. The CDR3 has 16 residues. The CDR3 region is CASSLNLGVGTGELFF. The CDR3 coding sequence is TGCGCCAGCAGCTTGAATTTAGGGGTGGGCACCGGGGAGCTGTTTTTT.